The rows below give T cell receptor beta chains drawn from one sample of a study of T-cell reconstitution after alpha-beta-depleted transplantation in children. TCRdb ran MiXCR on the PCR reads and lists one entry per CDR3 protein. The top ten hold about 28% of the sample, which has about a million distinct CDR3 sequences, about 29% seen once. The input for sequencing was PBMCs, mostly from graft donor cells, taken 360 days after TCRalphabeta/CD19-depleted stem cell transplant. The receptors were gathered from a boy in the first two years of life who had a stem cell transplant for SCID, so the T cells may come from the graft donor. CDR3s include the opening cysteine and the closing phenylalanine or tryptophan. The D gene is left open where the match is weak.

>TRBJ1-1|TRBV5-1|TRBD1
CASSAGQGHTEAFF
>TRBJ1-1|TRBV29-1|NA
CSAQGRTEAFF
>TRBJ2-2|TRBV10-3|NA
CAISESSEATGELFF
>TRBJ1-6|TRBV27|NA
CASSFEARTPFYNSPLHF
>TRBJ2-3|TRBV2|NA
CASRGGGGRTDTQYF
>TRBJ1-4|TRBV4-1|NA
CASSQVMGFNEKLFF
>TRBJ2-3|TRBV29-1|NA
CSVEAGSSTDTQYF
>TRBJ2-1|TRBV5-1|TRBD1
CASSLYRTGSSYNEQFF
>TRBJ2-7|TRBV10-3|NA
CAISVPALNYEQYF
>TRBJ2-3|TRBV4-3|NA
CASSQDRQGTDTQYF
>TRBJ2-3|TRBV4-1|TRBD2
CASCRGGGGDTQYF
>TRBJ2-1|TRBV15|NA
CATSRDRLEGAYNEQFF
>TRBJ1-2|TRBV20-1|TRBD1
CSAGRQGYGYTF
>TRBJ2-1|TRBV10-1|NA
CASSDRERLEQFF
>TRBJ2-1|TRBV12-3/TRBV12-4|TRBD2
CASSPGTIDNEQFF
>TRBJ2-1|TRBV9|NA
CASSAQLAPYNEQFF
>TRBJ1-4|TRBV7-2|NA
CASTQWPGKLFF
>TRBJ2-6|TRBV7-6|NA
CASSLFFDSSGANVLTF
>TRBJ2-1|TRBV11-2|NA
CASSFPGILNEQFF
>TRBJ1-1|TRBV11-2|TRBD1
CASSPWIGGHTEAFF
>TRBJ2-5|TRBV4-2|TRBD1
CASSGTDQETQYF
>TRBJ1-2|TRBV2|NA
CASSEAAAISNYGYTF
>TRBJ2-7|TRBV27|TRBD1
CASSRTGEPLSYEQYF
>TRBJ1-5|TRBV12-3/TRBV12-4|NA
CASSWTERDQPQHF
>TRBJ2-2|TRBV2|NA
CASRESTGELFF
>TRBJ2-5|TRBV28|TRBD1
CASTLWSRGRETQYF
>TRBJ2-3|TRBV21-1|NA
CASSKRLAGSTDTQYF
>TRBJ2-5|TRBV2|NA
CASRPILRGPNYRQETQYF
>TRBJ1-5|TRBV4-2|NA
CASSRELNQPQHF
>TRBJ2-1|TRBV9|TRBD2
CASGQRGAYNEQFF
>TRBJ1-2|TRBV29-1|TRBD1
CSAKTDRDYGYTF
>TRBJ2-5|TRBV2|NA
CASRIPLETQYF
>TRBJ2-7|TRBV6-1|NA
CAGHCPYEQYF
>TRBJ2-3|TRBV24-1|TRBD1
CATSDFRTGSTDTQYF
>TRBJ2-1|TRBV15|NA
CATSRGDIYNEQFF
>TRBJ2-2|TRBV29-1|NA
CSVSGKNAGELFF
>TRBJ1-1|TRBV29-1|NA
CSVERGPMNTEAFF